The 23 T cell receptor beta chains given below trace back to one sample, sequenced in a study of CD8+CD57+ T cells in acquired aplastic anemia. CD8+CD57+ cell expansion had been shown by flow cytometry in patients chosen for sequencing. CDR3 and TCR beta VDJ profiling relied on a genomic DNA template. TCRdb independently ran MiXCR on the reads; one entry per CDR3 protein. This sample has about 160,000 distinct CDR3 sequences, with roughly 48% found just once. The specimen was sorted CD4+, CD8+, or CD8+CD57+ T cells (not recorded which) from PBMCs. The receptors derive from a human donor with aplastic anemia.

The chain is built from TRBV6-1 and TRBJ1-5; 12 bases agree with TRBD1. Germline V gene data show CDR1 as MNHNS and CDR2 as SASEGT. Trimming removed 6 bases from V and 1 base from J; junction bases left unmatched: 4. The CDR3 runs 16 residues. CDR3 sequence (DNA): TGTGCCAGCAGGGGACAGGGGGCAAAAAGCAATCAGCCCCAGCATTTT. As protein: CASRGQGAKSNQPQHF.

The chain couples TRBV5-1 to TRBJ2-1, with 7 nucleotides matching TRBD2. Germline lookup yields CDR1 SGHRS and CDR2 YFSETQ. The CDR3 extends over 16 amino acids. J was trimmed by 7 bases and V by 0 bases; bases with no gene match: 10. The CDR3 here is CASSLVGGRGSNEQFF. The CDR3 DNA reads as TGCGCCAGCAGCTTGGTGGGGGGGAGAGGTAGTAATGAGCAGTTCTTC.

V gene TRBV6-1 combines with J gene TRBJ1-4; D is uncertain. The CDR3 extends over 15 amino acids. Trimming removed 4 bases from V and 8 bases from J, with 17 bases in between. Germline CDR1 is MNHNS and CDR2 is SASEGT. The DNA of the CDR3 is TGTGCCAGCAGTGTTTTAGGGAGGGCGGGCGAAAAACTGTTTTTT. Translated, it gives CASSVLGRAGEKLFF.

This clonotype was seen repeatedly, ten times or more. V gene TRBV19 combines with J gene TRBJ1-2; no clear D. CDR1 is LNHDA, CDR2 SQIVND, per germline (reference sequence). This CDR3 contains 13 residues. V gave up 5 bases and J gave up 0 bases, with 7 bases separating them. CDR3 loop: CASSWAANYGYTF. The DNA of the CDR3 is TGTGCCAGTAGTTGGGCGGCTAACTATGGCTACACCTTC.

The chain couples TRBV28 to TRBJ1-6; possibly TRBD1 for D (5 bases). Trimming stripped 4 bases from V and 13 bases from J, with 17 bases between. Germline V gives CDR1 MDHEN, CDR2 SYDVKM. The CDR3 is 14 residues long. CDR3 sequence (DNA): TGTGCCAGCAGTTGGACCCGGGACTCTGGGCCCCTCCACTTT. Amino acid sequence: CASSWTRDSGPLHF.

This clonotype was counted ten times or more. The chain joins TRBV6-6 to TRBJ1-5; possibly TRBD1 for D (6 bases). V was cut by 8 bases and J by 1 base, with 9 bases left in between. The CDR3 contains 13 residues. Germline V lookup: CDR1 MNHNY, CDR2 SVGAGI (reference sequence). The CDR3, as DNA: TGTGCCAGCGGGGACACCAGCAATCAGCCCCAGCATTTT. Translated: CASGDTSNQPQHF.

The rearrangement joins TRBV6-4 to TRBJ1-2, with D possibly being TRBD1 (6 bases). V was pared by 8 bases and J by 5 bases, with 12 bases between. CDR3 length: 12 amino acids. The germline gives CDR1 MRHNA, CDR2 SNTAGT. CDR3 DNA: TGTGCCAGCGTCCCCAGGGGTTATGGCTACACCTTC. The encoded protein is CASVPRGYGYTF.

This rearrangement joins TRBV27 to TRBJ2-5; 13 bases align to TRBD2. Germline V gene data show CDR1 as MNHEY and CDR2 as SMNVEV (reference sequence). V dropped 4 bases and J dropped 4; count of bases not matched to a gene: 6. The length of the CDR3 is 16 residues. CDR3 amino acids: CASSSGLAGARETQYF. The CDR3 nucleotides are TGTGCCAGCAGTTCCGGACTAGCGGGAGCTAGAGAGACCCAGTACTTC.

The chain combines TRBV29-1 with TRBJ2-5, with 11 bases identical to TRBD2. This CDR3 comprises 15 residues. Germline CDR1 SQVTM, CDR2 ANQGSEA. Trimming at V came to 4 bases and at J to 5 bases, leaving 9 bases not matched to a gene. The CDR3 spells CSVGGSGRARETQYF. CDR3 sequence (DNA): TGCAGCGTTGGCGGTAGCGGGAGGGCCAGGGAGACCCAGTACTTC. Filled out from reference TRBV29-1 and TRBJ2-5, the complete variable domain reads SAVISQKPSRDICQRGTSLTIQCQVDSQVTMMFWYRQQPGQSLTLIATANQGSEATYESGFVIDKFPISRPNLTFSTLTVSNMSPEDSSIYLCSVGGSGRARETQYFGPGTRLLVL.

The CDR3 protein is CASSPTGGRLYGYTF. The CDR3 DNA reads as TGTGCCAGCAGCCCCACAGGGGGCCGCCTCTATGGCTACACCTTC. The gene calls are TRBV7-8 and TRBJ1-2, with TRBD1 identical over 9 bases. Germline CDR1 is SGHVS and CDR2 is FQNEAQ. With 5 bases clipped from V and 4 bases from J, the junction kept 8 bases outside the gene matches. The CDR3 extends over 15 amino acids.

This clonotype was found many times. J is TRBJ2-7 and V is TRBV20-1; the D is unclear. Germline CDR1 and CDR2: DFQATT and SNEGSKA (reference sequence). This CDR3 is built from 15 residues. V was trimmed by 4 bases and J by 0 bases, leaving 16 bases between them. This CDR3 reads CSATVPAGVSYEQYF. The CDR3 DNA follows: TGCAGTGCTACGGTACCGGCAGGCGTCTCCTACGAGCAGTACTTC.

This clonotype has ten or more counts. The J gene is TRBJ1-4, the V gene TRBV4-2; weak D call: TRBD1 (5 bases). Germline-derived CDR1 and CDR2 are LGHNA and YNFKEQ. The V gene lost 0 bases and the J gene lost 3 bases, with 8 bases spanning the gap. The CDR3 runs to 15 residues. The CDR3 DNA follows: TGTGCCAGCAGCCAAGACCCGGGGGCTAATGAAAAACTGTTTTTT. This translates into CASSQDPGANEKLFF.

This clonotype occurred many times. The V gene is TRBV5-4, the J gene TRBJ2-7, with 11 bases matching TRBD2. Germline V gives CDR1 SGHNT, CDR2 YYREEE (reference sequence). The CDR3 consists of 15 residues. Germline trimming cut 3 bases from V and 6 bases from J; bases unmatched to any gene: 8. For the CDR3, the DNA is TGTGCCAGCAGCTATAAACTAGCGGGAGAGGGCGAGCAGTACTTC. Residues: CASSYKLAGEGEQYF.

In its sample, this clonotype was seen many times. The V gene is TRBV19, the J gene TRBJ2-7; TRBD2 agrees at 7 bases. V gave up 5 bases and J gave up 0 bases; unmatched junction bases: 4. The CDR3 extends over 14 amino acids. CDR1 is LNHDA and CDR2 is SQIVND in the germline V gene (reference sequence). CDR3 nucleotides: TGTGCCAGTAGTTCCAGCGGGGTCTCCTACGAGCAGTACTTC. Translation: CASSSSGVSYEQYF.

Comments on this clonotype: Sequence at one end of the junction differs from germline and may be a read error. The chain recombines TRBV5-6 with TRBJ1-3; 8 nucleotides align to TRBD1. CDR1 is SGHDT and CDR2 is YYEEEE in the germline V gene. The CDR3 spans 13 residues. The CDR3 is CASSLTGGNTTYF. The CDR3 coding sequence is TGTGCCAGCAGCTTGACAGGGGGTAACACCACATATTTT. The full variable domain, with the rest looked up from reference TRBV5-6 and TRBJ1-3, is DAGVTQSPTHLIKTRGQQVTLRCSPKSGHDTVSWYQQALGQGPQFIFQYYEEEERQRGNFPDRFSGHQFPNYSSELNVNALLLGDSALYLCASSLTGGNTTYFGEGSWLTVV.

The V call is TRBV11-2, the J call TRBJ2-7; a possible D gene is TRBD2 (6 bases). In germline, CDR1 is SGHAT, CDR2 FQNNGV. The CDR3 totals 13 residues. V was shortened by 0 bases and J by 6 bases, with 9 bases between the two germline ends. The chain's CDR3 is CASSLETSSEQYF. The CDR3 DNA is TGTGCCAGCAGCTTAGAAACTAGCAGCGAGCAGTACTTC.

This chain links TRBV7-9 with TRBJ1-1, with TRBD1 identical over 7 bases. The CDR3 is 14 amino acids. The V gene's germline CDR1 is SEHNR and CDR2 FQNEAQ (reference sequence). V gave up 4 bases and J gave up 4 bases; unmatched junction bases: 6. Here the CDR3 reads CASSWGTAGTEAFF. CDR3 DNA sequence: TGTGCCAGCAGCTGGGGGACAGCTGGCACTGAAGCTTTCTTT.

Only a few counts were recorded for this clonotype. This rearrangement joins TRBV2 to TRBJ1-1, with a possible D match to TRBD1 (5 bases). Germline V gene lookup returns CDR1 SNHLY and CDR2 FYNNEI. CDR3 length: 14 residues. Trimming pared 3 bases from V and 0 bases from J, leaving 8 bases between. The DNA for the CDR3 is TGTGCCAGCAGTGAGACAGTAATGAACACTGAAGCTTTCTTT. Translation: CASSETVMNTEAFF.

The chain combines TRBV29-1 with TRBJ1-2, with D unresolved. CDR1 and CDR2 from the germline V gene are SQVTM and ANQGSEA. This CDR3 comprises 13 residues. V dropped 0 bases and J dropped 4 bases, with 9 bases sitting between them. CDR3 in amino acids: CSVEDWSPYGYTF. The CDR3 DNA sequence: TGCAGCGTTGAAGATTGGAGTCCCTATGGCTACACCTTC.

Ten or more counts support this clonotype. This chain connects TRBV6-6 to TRBJ1-1; TRBD1 is a possible D gene (6 bases). Per germline, CDR1 MNHNY and CDR2 SVGAGI (reference sequence). V was pared by 5 bases and J by 4 bases, with 8 bases between. The length of the CDR3 is 12 residues. CDR3 nucleotide sequence: TGTGCCAGCAGTCAGGGGCCCACTGAAGCTTTCTTT. Its translation: CASSQGPTEAFF.

The rearrangement joins TRBV5-1 to TRBJ1-1; D gene ambiguous. V was trimmed by 1 base and J by 0 bases, leaving 10 bases between them. CDR1 SGHRS and CDR2 YFSETQ come from the germline V gene. The CDR3 contains 15 residues. CDR3 DNA sequence: TGCGCCAGCAGCTTGAACATAGGTGTGAACACTGAAGCTTTCTTT. Its protein is CASSLNIGVNTEAFF.

By sample fraction, this clonotype is medium-sized. This sequence joins TRBV2 and TRBJ1-1, with D uncertain. V was trimmed by 7 bases and J by 0 bases, leaving 9 bases between them. Germline V gives CDR1 SNHLY, CDR2 FYNNEI. The CDR3 has 13 residues. The DNA for the CDR3 is TGTGCCAGCAAGGACTACTTGAACACTGAAGCTTTCTTT. Its protein is CASKDYLNTEAFF.

The V gene is TRBV7-8, the J gene TRBJ1-2; perhaps TRBD1 as D (5 bases). V lost 1 base to trimming and J lost 7 bases, with 10 bases between them. This CDR3 region has 13 residues. Germline V gene data show CDR1 as SGHVS and CDR2 as FQNEAQ. CDR3 loop: CASSLGGTCGYTF. In DNA, the CDR3 is TGTGCCAGCAGCTTAGGGGGGACCTGTGGCTACACCTTC.